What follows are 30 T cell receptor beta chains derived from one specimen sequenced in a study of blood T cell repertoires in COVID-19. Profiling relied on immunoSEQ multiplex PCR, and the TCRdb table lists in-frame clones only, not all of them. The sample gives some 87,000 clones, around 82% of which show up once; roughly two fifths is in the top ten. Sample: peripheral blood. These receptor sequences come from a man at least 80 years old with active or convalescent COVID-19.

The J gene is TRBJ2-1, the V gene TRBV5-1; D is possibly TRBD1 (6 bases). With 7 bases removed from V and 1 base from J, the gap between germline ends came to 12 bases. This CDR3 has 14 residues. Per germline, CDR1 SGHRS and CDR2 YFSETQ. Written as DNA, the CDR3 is TGCGCCAGCGAACAGGGTGGTTCCTACAATGAGCAGTTCTTC. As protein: CASEQGGSYNEQFF.

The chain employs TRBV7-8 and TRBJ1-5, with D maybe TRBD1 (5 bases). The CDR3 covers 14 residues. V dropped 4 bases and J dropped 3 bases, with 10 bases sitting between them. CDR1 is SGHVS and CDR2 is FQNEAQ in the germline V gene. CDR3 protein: CASSSAGYNQPQHF. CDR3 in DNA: TGTGCCAGCAGCTCCGCAGGGTACAATCAGCCCCAGCATTTT.

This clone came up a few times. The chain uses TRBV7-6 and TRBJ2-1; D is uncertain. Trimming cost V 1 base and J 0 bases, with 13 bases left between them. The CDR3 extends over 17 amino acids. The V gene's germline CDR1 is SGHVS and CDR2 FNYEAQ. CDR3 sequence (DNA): TGTGCCAGCAGCTTAGGGGTTGTCTCTAGCTCCTACAATGAGCAGTTCTTC. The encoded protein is CASSLGVVSSSYNEQFF.

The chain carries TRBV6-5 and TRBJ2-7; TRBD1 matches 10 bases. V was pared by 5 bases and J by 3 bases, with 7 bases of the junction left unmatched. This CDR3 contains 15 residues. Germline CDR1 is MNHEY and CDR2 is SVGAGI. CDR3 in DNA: TGTGCCAGCAGTCGAACGACAGGGGGCCTCTACGAGCAGTACTTC. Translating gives CASSRTTGGLYEQYF.

CDR3 sequence: CASSPGQTYGYTF. The CDR3 coding sequence is TGTGCCAGCAGTCCCGGACAGACTTATGGCTACACCTTC. This rearrangement joins TRBV2 to TRBJ1-2; tentative D call: TRBD1 (6 bases). Trimming took 5 bases from V and 5 from J, leaving 12 bases between them. This CDR3 has 13 amino acids. Germline V gives CDR1 SNHLY, CDR2 FYNNEI. Supplemented by reference TRBV2 and TRBJ1-2, the full variable domain reads EPEVTQTPSHQVTQMGQEVILRCVPISNHLYFYWYRQILGQKVEFLVSFYNNEISEKSEIFDDQFSVERPDGSNFTLKIRSTKLEDSAMYFCASSPGQTYGYTFGSGTRLTVV.

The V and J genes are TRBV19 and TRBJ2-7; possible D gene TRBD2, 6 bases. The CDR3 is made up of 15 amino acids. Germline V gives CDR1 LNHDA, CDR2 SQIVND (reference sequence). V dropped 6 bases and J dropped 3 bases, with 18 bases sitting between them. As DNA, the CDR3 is TGTGCCAGTAGCCTCCGGGACTGGGGTAACTACGAGCAGTACTTC. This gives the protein CASSLRDWGNYEQYF. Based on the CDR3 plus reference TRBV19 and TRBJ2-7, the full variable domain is DGGITQSPKYLFRKEGQNVTLSCEQNLNHDAMYWYRQDPGQGLRLIYYSQIVNDFQKGDIAEGYSVSREKKESFPLTVTSAQKNPTAFYLCASSLRDWGNYEQYFGPGTRLTVT.

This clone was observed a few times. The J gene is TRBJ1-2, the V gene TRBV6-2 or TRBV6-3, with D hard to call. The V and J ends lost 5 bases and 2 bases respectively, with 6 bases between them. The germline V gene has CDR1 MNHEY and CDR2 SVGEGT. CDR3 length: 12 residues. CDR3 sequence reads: CASSTQNYGYTF. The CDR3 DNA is TGTGCCAGCAGTACCCAGAACTATGGCTACACCTTC.

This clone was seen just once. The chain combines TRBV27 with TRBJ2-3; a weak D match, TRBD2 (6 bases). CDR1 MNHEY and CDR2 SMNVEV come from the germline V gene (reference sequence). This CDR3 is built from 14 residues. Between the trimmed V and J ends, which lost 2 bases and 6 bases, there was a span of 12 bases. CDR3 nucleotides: TGTGCCAGCAGTTTAGCCCCCCGGGGGGATACGCAGTATTTT. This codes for CASSLAPRGDTQYF.

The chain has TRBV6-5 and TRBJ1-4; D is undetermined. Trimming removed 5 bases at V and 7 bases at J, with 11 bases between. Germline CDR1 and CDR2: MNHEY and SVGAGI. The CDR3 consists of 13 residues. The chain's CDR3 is CASSRLRSEKLFF. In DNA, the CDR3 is TGTGCCAGCAGTCGACTGAGAAGTGAAAAACTGTTTTTT.

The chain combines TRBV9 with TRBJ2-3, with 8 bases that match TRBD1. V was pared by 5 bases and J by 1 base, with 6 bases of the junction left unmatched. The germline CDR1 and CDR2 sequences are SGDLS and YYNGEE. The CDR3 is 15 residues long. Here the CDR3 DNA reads TGTGCCAGCAGACCAGGACAGGGCCGCACAGATACGCAGTATTTT. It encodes CASRPGQGRTDTQYF.

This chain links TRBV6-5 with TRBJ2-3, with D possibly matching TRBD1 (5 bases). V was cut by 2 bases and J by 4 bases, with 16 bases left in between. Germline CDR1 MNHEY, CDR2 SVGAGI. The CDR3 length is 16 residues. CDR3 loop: CASSYRIGAAADTQYF. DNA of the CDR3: TGTGCCAGCAGTTACCGAATAGGGGCCGCGGCAGATACGCAGTATTTT.

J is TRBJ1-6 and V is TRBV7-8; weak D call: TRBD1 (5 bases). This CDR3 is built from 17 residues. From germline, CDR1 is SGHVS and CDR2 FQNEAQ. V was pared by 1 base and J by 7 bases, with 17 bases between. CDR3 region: CASSLVPAGLGNSPLHF. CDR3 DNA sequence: TGTGCCAGCAGCTTAGTGCCTGCAGGGCTAGGAAATTCACCCCTCCACTTT. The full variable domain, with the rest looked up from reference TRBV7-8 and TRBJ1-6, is GAGVSQSPRYKVAKRGQDVALRCDPISGHVSLFWYQQALGQGPEFLTYFQNEAQLDKSGLPSDRFFAERPEGSVSTLKIQRTQQEDSAVYLCASSLVPAGLGNSPLHFGNGTRLTVT.

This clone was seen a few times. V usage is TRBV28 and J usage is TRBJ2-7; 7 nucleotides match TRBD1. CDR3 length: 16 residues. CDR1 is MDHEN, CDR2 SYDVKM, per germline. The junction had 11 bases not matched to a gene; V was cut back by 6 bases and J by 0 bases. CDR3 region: CASSFGWDSSSYEQYF. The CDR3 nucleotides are TGTGCCAGCAGCTTCGGGTGGGACAGCAGCTCCTACGAGCAGTACTTC.

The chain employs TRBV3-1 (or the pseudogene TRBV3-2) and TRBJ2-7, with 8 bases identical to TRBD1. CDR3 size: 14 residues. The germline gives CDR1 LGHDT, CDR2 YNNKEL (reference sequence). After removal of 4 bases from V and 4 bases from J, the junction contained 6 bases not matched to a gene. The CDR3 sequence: CASSLGQGIYEQYF. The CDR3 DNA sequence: TGTGCCAGCAGCCTAGGACAGGGCATTTACGAGCAGTACTTC.

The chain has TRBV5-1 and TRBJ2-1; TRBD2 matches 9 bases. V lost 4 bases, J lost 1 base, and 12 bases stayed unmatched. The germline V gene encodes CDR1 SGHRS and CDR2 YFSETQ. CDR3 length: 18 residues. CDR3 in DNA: TGCGCCAGCAGCGGGGGCAGGACTAGCGTAACTTCCTACAATGAGCAGTTCTTC. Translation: CASSGGRTSVTSYNEQFF.

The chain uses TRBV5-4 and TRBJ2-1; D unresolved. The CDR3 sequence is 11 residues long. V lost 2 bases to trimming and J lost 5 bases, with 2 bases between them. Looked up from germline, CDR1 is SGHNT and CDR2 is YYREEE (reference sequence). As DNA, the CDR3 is TGTGCCAGCAGCTTTAACAATGAGCAGTTCTTC. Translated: CASSFNNEQFF.

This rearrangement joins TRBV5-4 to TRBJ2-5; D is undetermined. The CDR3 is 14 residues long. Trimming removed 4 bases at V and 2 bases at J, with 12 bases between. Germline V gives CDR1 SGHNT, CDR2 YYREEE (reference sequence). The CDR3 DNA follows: TGTGCCAGCAGCCCCGGAGCAGATCAAGAGACCCAGTACTTC. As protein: CASSPGADQETQYF.

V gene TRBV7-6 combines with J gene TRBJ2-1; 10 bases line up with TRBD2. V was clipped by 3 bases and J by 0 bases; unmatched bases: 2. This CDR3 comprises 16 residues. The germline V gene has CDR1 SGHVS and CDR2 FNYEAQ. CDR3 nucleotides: TGTGCCAGCAGCTTGTCTAGCGGGGGCTCCTACAATGAGCAGTTCTTC. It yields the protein CASSLSSGGSYNEQFF.

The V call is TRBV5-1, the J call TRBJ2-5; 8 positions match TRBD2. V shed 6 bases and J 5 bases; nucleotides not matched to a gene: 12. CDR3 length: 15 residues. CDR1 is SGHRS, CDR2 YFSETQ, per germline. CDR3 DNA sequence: TGCGCCAGCAACCCCGGGGGGGAGGCTGCTGAGACCCAGTACTTC. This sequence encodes CASNPGGEAAETQYF.

CDR3 coding DNA: TGTGCCAGCTCAAAGGACAGGGGGCGGGAAAATTCACCCCTCCACTTT. Its protein product is CASSKDRGRENSPLHF. The chain is built from TRBV18 and TRBJ1-6; 11 bases are shared with TRBD1. The germline V gene encodes CDR1 KGHSH and CDR2 LQKENI. Unmatched junction bases numbered 7, after V lost 5 bases and J lost 7 bases. The CDR3 extends over 16 amino acids.

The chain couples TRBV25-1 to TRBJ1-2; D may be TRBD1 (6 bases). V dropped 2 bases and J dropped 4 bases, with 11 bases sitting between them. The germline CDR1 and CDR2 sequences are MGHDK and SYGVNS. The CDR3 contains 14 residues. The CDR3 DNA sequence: TGTGCCAGCAGTGAAAACGGACAGATCTATGGCTACACCTTC. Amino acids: CASSENGQIYGYTF.

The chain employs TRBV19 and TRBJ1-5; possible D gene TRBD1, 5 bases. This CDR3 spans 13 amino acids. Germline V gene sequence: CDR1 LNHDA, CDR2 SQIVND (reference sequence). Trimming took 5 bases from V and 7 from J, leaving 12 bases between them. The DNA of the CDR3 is TGTGCCAGTAGTGAGCAGGGTTCCCAGCCCCAGCATTTT. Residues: CASSEQGSQPQHF.

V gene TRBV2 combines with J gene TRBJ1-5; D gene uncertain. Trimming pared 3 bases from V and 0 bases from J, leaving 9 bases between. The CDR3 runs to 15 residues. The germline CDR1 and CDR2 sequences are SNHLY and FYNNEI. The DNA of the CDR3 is TGTGCCAGCAGTGACGGTCCTGATAGCAATCAGCCCCAGCATTTT. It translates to CASSDGPDSNQPQHF.

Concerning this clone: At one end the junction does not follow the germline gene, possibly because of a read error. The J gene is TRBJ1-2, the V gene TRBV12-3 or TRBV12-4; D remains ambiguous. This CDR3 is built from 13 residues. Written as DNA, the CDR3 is TGTGCCAGCAGTTTAGGAGGGAACTATGACTACACCTTC. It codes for CASSLGGNYDYTF.

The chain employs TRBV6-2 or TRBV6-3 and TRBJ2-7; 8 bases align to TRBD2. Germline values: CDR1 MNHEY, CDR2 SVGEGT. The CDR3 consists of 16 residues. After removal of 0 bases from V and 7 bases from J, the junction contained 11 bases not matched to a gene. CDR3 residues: CASSYSGLTGGREQYF. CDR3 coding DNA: TGTGCCAGCAGTTACTCGGGGCTAACGGGAGGGAGGGAGCAGTACTTC.

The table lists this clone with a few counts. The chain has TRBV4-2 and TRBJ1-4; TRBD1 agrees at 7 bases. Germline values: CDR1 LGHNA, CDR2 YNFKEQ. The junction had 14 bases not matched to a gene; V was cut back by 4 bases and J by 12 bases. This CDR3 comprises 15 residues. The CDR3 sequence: CASSRHSGGQRQLFF. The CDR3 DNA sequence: TGTGCCAGCAGCCGCCATTCTGGGGGACAGCGGCAACTGTTTTTT.

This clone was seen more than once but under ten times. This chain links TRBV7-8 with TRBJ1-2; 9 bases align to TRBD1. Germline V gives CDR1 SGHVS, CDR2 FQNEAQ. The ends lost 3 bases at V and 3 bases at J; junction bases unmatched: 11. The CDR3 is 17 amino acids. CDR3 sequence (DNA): TGTGCCAGCAGCTTTAGCTCTGGACAGGGGACGGACTATGGCTACACCTTC. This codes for CASSFSSGQGTDYGYTF.

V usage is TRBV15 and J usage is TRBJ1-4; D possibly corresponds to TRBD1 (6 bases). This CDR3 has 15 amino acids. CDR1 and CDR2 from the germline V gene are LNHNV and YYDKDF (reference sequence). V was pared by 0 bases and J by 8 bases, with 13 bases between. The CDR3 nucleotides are TGTGCCACCAGCAGAGAGTCCGGGGGGCGGGAAAAACTGTTTTTT. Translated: CATSRESGGREKLFF.

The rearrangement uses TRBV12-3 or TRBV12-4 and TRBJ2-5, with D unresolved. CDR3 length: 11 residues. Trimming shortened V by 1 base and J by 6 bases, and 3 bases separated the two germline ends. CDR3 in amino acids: CASSLEQTQYF. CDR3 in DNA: TGTGCCAGCAGTTTAGAGCAGACCCAGTACTTC.

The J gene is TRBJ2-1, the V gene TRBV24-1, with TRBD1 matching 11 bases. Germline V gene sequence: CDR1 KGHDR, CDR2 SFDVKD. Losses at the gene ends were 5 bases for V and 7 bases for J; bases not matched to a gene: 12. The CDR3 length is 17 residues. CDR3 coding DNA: TGTGCCACCAGTGCCAGGGAGGGACAGGGGGACTTTAATGAGCAGTTCTTC. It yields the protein CATSAREGQGDFNEQFF.